These 20 T cell receptor beta chains originate from one sample sequenced in a study of cytomegalovirus exposure and HLA in healthy donors. Profiling relied on immunoSEQ multiplex PCR, and the TCRdb table lists in-frame clones only, not all of them. The sample carries approximately 300,000 clones, about nine tenths recorded once. Material for sequencing was PBMCs. The origin of the receptors is a woman aged 25-40 years in good health and CMV-seropositive.

The V call is TRBV28, the J call TRBJ2-7, with D unresolved. The CDR3 length is 13 residues. CDR1 is MDHEN and CDR2 is SYDVKM in the germline V gene. V lost 3 bases and J lost 0, with 6 bases in between. The CDR3 DNA follows: TGTGCCAGCAGTTTTGGACCCTCCTACGAGCAGTACTTC. This translates into CASSFGPSYEQYF.

The V gene is TRBV4-2, the J gene TRBJ2-3, with D possibly being TRBD1 or TRBD2 (6 bases each). The CDR3 runs to 16 residues. CDR1 and CDR2 (germline): LGHNA, YNFKEQ. V was pared by 0 bases and J by 3 bases, with 13 bases between. The CDR3 DNA reads TGTGCCAGCAGCCAAGATCGTGGAGGGGGGACAGATACGCAGTATTTT. Amino acids: CASSQDRGGGTDTQYF.

The chain links TRBV7-8 to TRBJ2-5; 13 nucleotides match TRBD2. V shed 4 bases and J 3 bases; nucleotides not matched to a gene: 5. Germline lookup yields CDR1 SGHVS and CDR2 FQNEAQ. The length of the CDR3 is 16 residues. The CDR3 DNA is TGTGCCAGCAGCTCCGGACTAGCGGGAGTGAAAGAGACCCAGTACTTC. Translating it yields CASSSGLAGVKETQYF.

V gene TRBV7-3 combines with J gene TRBJ2-5, with unresolved D. The V and J ends lost 5 bases and 1 base respectively, with 8 bases between them. CDR1 is SGHTA, CDR2 FQGTGA, per germline. The CDR3 is 13 amino acids. DNA of the CDR3: TGTGCCAGCAGCCCCCAGGCCCAAGAGACCCAGTACTTC. It is translated as CASSPQAQETQYF.

The chain uses TRBV4-1 and TRBJ2-5, with D uncertain. The V gene lost 2 bases and the J gene lost 0 bases, with 16 bases spanning the gap. The CDR3 spans 17 residues. Germline V gene sequence: CDR1 MGHRA, CDR2 YSYEKL. The CDR3 DNA reads TGCGCCAGCAGCCAATGGGAAGCCTCCCGGGACCAAGAGACCCAGTACTTC. It codes for CASSQWEASRDQETQYF.

This CDR3 reads CASSPDQSSYNEQFF. The CDR3 DNA follows: TGTGCCAGCTCACCCGACCAAAGCTCCTACAATGAGCAGTTCTTC. The rearrangement links TRBV18 to TRBJ2-1; D is unclear. V was trimmed by 3 bases and J by 0 bases, leaving 9 bases between them. The CDR3 totals 15 residues. Germline V CDR1 and CDR2: KGHSH, LQKENI.

The rearrangement joins TRBV30 to TRBJ1-3, with TRBD1 matching 7 bases. The junction had 4 bases not matched to a gene; V was cut back by 0 bases and J by 2 bases. Germline V gene data show CDR1 as GTSNPN and CDR2 as SVGIG (reference sequence). The CDR3 contains 15 residues. CDR3 in amino acids: CAWSVLRGPGNTIYF. The CDR3 DNA is TGTGCCTGGAGTGTACTGAGGGGGCCTGGAAACACCATATATTTT.

In its sample, this clone was seen a few times. The rearrangement uses TRBV4-1 and TRBJ1-2; D gene unclear. The germline CDR1 and CDR2 sequences are MGHRA and YSYEKL. CDR3 length: 15 amino acids. V was clipped by 0 bases and J by 4 bases, with 12 bases between them. CDR3 sequence reads: CASSQDHSGSYGYTF. DNA of the CDR3: TGCGCCAGCAGCCAAGACCACAGTGGAAGCTATGGCTACACCTTC.

This rearrangement joins TRBV11-2 to TRBJ2-5; the D is unclear. Trimming removed 0 bases at V and 1 base at J, with 9 bases between. The CDR3 consists of 15 residues. Germline V gene lookup returns CDR1 SGHAT and CDR2 FQNNGV. This chain's CDR3 is CASSLDHAVQETQYF. The CDR3 nucleotides are TGTGCCAGCAGCTTAGATCATGCAGTCCAAGAGACCCAGTACTTC. Looking up the rest from reference TRBV11-2 and TRBJ2-5 gives the full variable domain: EAGVAQSPRYKIIEKRQSVAFWCNPISGHATLYWYQQILGQGPKLLIQFQNNGVVDDSQLPKDRFSAERLKGVDSTLKIQPAKLEDSAVYLCASSLDHAVQETQYFGPGTRLLVL.

CDR3 sequence reads: CASSPFEREGDETQYF. The CDR3 DNA reads TGCGCCAGCAGCCCCTTCGAGCGGGAGGGTGATGAGACCCAGTACTTC. This chain links TRBV4-1 with TRBJ2-5, with TRBD2 matching over 10 bases. This CDR3 comprises 16 residues. The germline CDR1 and CDR2 sequences are MGHRA and YSYEKL. The ends lost 4 bases at V and 5 bases at J; junction bases unmatched: 10.

The chain joins TRBV14 to TRBJ2-5; the D gene is possibly TRBD2 (5 bases). The V gene lost 1 base and the J gene lost 2 bases, with 14 bases spanning the gap. Germline V CDR1 and CDR2: SGHDN, FVKESK. CDR3 length equals 16 residues. CDR3 in DNA: TGTGCCAGCAGCCAAGGAGGGCCCACCTTTCAAGAGACCCAGTACTTC. This codes for CASSQGGPTFQETQYF.

V gene TRBV30 combines with J gene TRBJ2-2; 11 bases align to TRBD2. Per the germline V gene, CDR1 is GTSNPN and CDR2 is SVGIG (reference sequence). J lost 4 bases, V lost 1 base, and 8 bases had no gene match. This CDR3 region has 17 residues. This CDR3 is CAWSAFAGTSGTGELFF. As DNA, the CDR3 is TGTGCCTGGAGTGCGTTCGCCGGGACTAGCGGCACCGGGGAGCTGTTTTTT.

The CDR3 protein is CASSGQPNQPQHF. The CDR3 DNA sequence: TGTGCCAGCAGTGGTCAGCCTAATCAGCCCCAGCATTTT. The V and J genes are TRBV6-4 and TRBJ1-5; D ambiguous. The germline V and J ends were trimmed by 4 bases and 4 bases, with 8 bases remaining between them. The CDR3 covers 13 residues. CDR1 and CDR2 (germline): MRHNA, SNTAGT.

This chain's CDR3 is CASSFSGTGKNEQFF. In DNA form, the CDR3 reads TGTGCCAGCAGCTTCTCCGGGACAGGGAAGAATGAGCAGTTCTTC. The chain employs TRBV5-6 and TRBJ2-1, with 9 bases aligning to TRBD1. The CDR3 length is 15 residues. J was trimmed by 7 bases and V by 2 bases; bases with no gene match: 7. The germline CDR1 and CDR2 sequences are SGHDT and YYEEEE.

A single count supports this clone. CDR3 DNA sequence: TGTGCCAGCAGTTTATCTAGGACAGAGAAGAACACTGAAGCTTTCTTT. Translated: CASSLSRTEKNTEAFF. The gene calls are TRBV27 and TRBJ1-1; possible D gene TRBD1, 6 bases. The CDR3 is 16 amino acids. With 0 bases removed from V and 1 base from J, the gap between germline ends came to 12 bases. The V gene's germline CDR1 is MNHEY and CDR2 SMNVEV (reference sequence).

This clone showed up just once. The chain links TRBV27 to TRBJ2-7; no clear D. Between the trimmed V and J ends, which lost 0 bases and 2 bases, there was a span of 5 bases. Germline V gene lookup returns CDR1 MNHEY and CDR2 SMNVEV (reference sequence). CDR3 length equals 13 residues. CDR3 DNA sequence: TGTGCCAGCAGTTTATCTCCAGCCTACGAGCAGTACTTC. Amino acids: CASSLSPAYEQYF.

The chain combines TRBV13 with TRBJ2-2; 8 bases are shared with TRBD1. V shed 0 bases and J 3 bases; nucleotides not matched to a gene: 0. The V gene's germline CDR1 is PRHDT and CDR2 FYEKMQ (reference sequence). The CDR3 totals 15 residues. The CDR3 is CASSLGDRDTGELFF. DNA for the CDR3: TGTGCCAGCAGCTTAGGGGACAGGGACACCGGGGAGCTGTTTTTT.

The chain couples TRBV27 to TRBJ1-2; TRBD1 aligns across 10 bases. Germline trimming cut 6 bases from V and 5 bases from J; bases unmatched to any gene: 6. Germline values: CDR1 MNHEY, CDR2 SMNVEV (reference sequence). CDR3 length: 14 amino acids. Here the CDR3 reads CASSLTGGLYGYTF. The CDR3 DNA follows: TGTGCCAGCAGCTTGACAGGGGGCCTATATGGCTACACCTTC.

This clone was seen only once. This chain connects TRBV19 to TRBJ2-1, with TRBD1 as a possible D gene (5 bases). Per germline, CDR1 LNHDA and CDR2 SQIVND (reference sequence). Trimming pared 1 base from V and 1 base from J, leaving 11 bases between. The CDR3 spans 16 residues. CDR3 sequence: CASSIAATVSYNEQFF. The CDR3 coding sequence is TGTGCCAGTAGTATAGCCGCGACAGTTTCCTACAATGAGCAGTTCTTC. Complete variable domain (other parts from reference TRBV19 and TRBJ2-1): DGGITQSPKYLFRKEGQNVTLSCEQNLNHDAMYWYRQDPGQGLRLIYYSQIVNDFQKGDIAEGYSVSREKKESFPLTVTSAQKNPTAFYLCASSIAATVSYNEQFFGPGTRLTVL.

This chain uses TRBV19 with TRBJ1-5; D call uncertain. Trimming shortened V by 5 bases and J by 4 bases, and 9 bases separated the two germline ends. CDR3 length equals 13 residues. The germline CDR1 and CDR2 sequences are LNHDA and SQIVND (reference sequence). CDR3 bases: TGTGCCAGTAGTGCCCACGAGAATCAGCCCCAGCATTTT. Residues: CASSAHENQPQHF.